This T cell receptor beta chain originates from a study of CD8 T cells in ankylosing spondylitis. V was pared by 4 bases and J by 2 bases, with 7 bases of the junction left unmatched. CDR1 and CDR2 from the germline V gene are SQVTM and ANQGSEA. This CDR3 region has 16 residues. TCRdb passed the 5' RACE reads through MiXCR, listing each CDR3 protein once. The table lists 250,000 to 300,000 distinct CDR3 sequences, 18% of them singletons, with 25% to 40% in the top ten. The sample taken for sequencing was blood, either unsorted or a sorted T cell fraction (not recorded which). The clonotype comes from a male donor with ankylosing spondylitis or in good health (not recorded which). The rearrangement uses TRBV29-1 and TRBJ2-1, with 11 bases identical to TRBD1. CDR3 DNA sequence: TGCAGCGTTGTGGGCGGGACAGGGGGGGCCTACAATGAGCAGTTCTTC. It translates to CSVVGGTGGAYNEQFF.